The sequence of this T cell receptor (beta chain) was determined in a study of response to subunit inactivated influenza vaccine. Study-wide results and limits: There was a suggestion from the authors that each seasonal influenza vaccination recruits few new T cells.

The CDR3 spans 12 residues. With 3 bases clipped from V and 6 bases from J, the junction kept 1 base outside the gene matches. A single record per CDR3 protein comes from TCRdb applying MiXCR to the RT-PCR reads. The sample lists hundreds of thousands of distinct CDR3 sequences; approximately 10% were seen once. This clonotype was seen many times. Antigen unknown. The chain recombines TRBV12-3 or TRBV12-4 with TRBJ2-7, with 8 positions matching TRBD1. This clonotype originated in a man between 50 and 59 years old who received an inactivated influenza vaccine. The sample here was PBMCs from blood, taken on the day of vaccination. In DNA, the CDR3 is TGTGCCAGCAGTTTGACAGGGGCCGAGCAGTACTTC. It codes for CASSLTGAEQYF.